Listed here is a single T cell receptor beta chain. The antigen is not known. The germline V gene has CDR1 GTSNPN and CDR2 SVGIG (reference sequence). The trim removed 6 bases at V and 7 bases at J, leaving 6 bases unmatched. The CDR3 covers 13 residues. This sample is part of a study of shared clonotypes between healthy human individuals. Study summary: A donor's plate count was three for CD4 naive and three for CD4 memory; CD8 naive had two and CD8 memory one. Findings of the study overall: A generally larger estimated richness was seen in naive subsets than in memory subsets.

Every donor, a Caucasian adult, lived in Nashville, Tennessee. Clones were read by immunoSEQ multiplex PCR, and TCRdb kept only the in-frame ones, dropping some. The table includes fewer than 2.5 million clones, over 85% detected once. The sequencing sample was made of naive CD4+ T cells from PBMCs. This sample's subset: CD45RA+ positively selected. V is TRBV30 and J is TRBJ1-6; TRBD1 agrees at 7 bases. This sequence was found in a man between 18 and 29 years old in good health. Some clones in this sample may be carry-over from other donors' samples. CDR3 DNA: TGTGCCTGTGGGGGACAGCCAAATTCACCCCTCCACTTT. Residues: CACGGQPNSPLHF.